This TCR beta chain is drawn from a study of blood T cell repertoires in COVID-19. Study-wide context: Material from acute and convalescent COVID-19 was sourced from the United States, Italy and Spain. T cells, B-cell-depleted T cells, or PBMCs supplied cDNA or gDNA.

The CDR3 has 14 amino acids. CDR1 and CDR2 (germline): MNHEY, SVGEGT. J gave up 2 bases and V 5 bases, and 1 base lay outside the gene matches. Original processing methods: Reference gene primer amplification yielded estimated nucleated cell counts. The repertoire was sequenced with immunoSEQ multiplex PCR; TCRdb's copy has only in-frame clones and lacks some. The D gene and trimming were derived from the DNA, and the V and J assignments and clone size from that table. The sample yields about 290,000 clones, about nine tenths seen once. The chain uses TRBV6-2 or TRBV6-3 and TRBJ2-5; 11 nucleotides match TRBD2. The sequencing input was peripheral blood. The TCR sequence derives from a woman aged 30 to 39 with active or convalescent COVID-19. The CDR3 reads CASSRLAGQETQYF. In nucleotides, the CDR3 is TGTGCCAGCAGTCGACTAGCGGGGCAAGAGACCCAGTACTTC.